Given below is one T cell receptor (beta chain) in context. This record belongs to a study of tumor-infiltrating lymphocytes in primary liver carcinoma. Looking at the study overall: Spanning 30 to 69 years of age, the patients were men and women.

This CDR3 has 18 residues. The V and J ends lost 2 bases and 6 bases respectively, with 27 bases between them. The germline gives CDR1 SGDLS, CDR2 YYNGEE. A primer matching the constant region was used to make TCR beta cDNA from around 460 ng of total RNA. Slightly modified ARM-PCR, run as three nested multiplex PCR rounds, produced the TCR beta libraries. Each of the first two PCR rounds ran roughly 10 cycles with TRBV1-TRBV30 forward and C-beta reverse primers. TCRdb re-analysed the multiplex PCR reads in MiXCR, keeping a single row per CDR3 protein. The sample has 95,000 to 100,000 distinct CDR3 sequences, about 67% seen once. Taking 20-30 mg of unsorted bulk tissue, the authors co-extracted RNA and DNA. Every patient had chronic HBV infection and was treatment-naive. For each tumor, five separate regions were sampled.

V is TRBV9 and J is TRBJ2-7, with D unresolved. The TCR was taken from a woman aged 55-70 years with primary liver carcinoma and hepatitis B virus infection. The sample was liver tumor tissue from sampling region 2. Subset described: tumor region T2, inferior pole. The CDR3 sequence: CASSVGLVDGSAPREQYF. The CDR3 coding sequence is TGTGCCAGCAGCGTTGGGCTAGTCGATGGGTCGGCCCCTCGCGAGCAGTACTTC.